These T cell receptor beta chains were read from a single sample in a study of shared clonotypes between healthy human individuals. Libraries were prepared by immunoSEQ multiplex PCR; TCRdb keeps only in-frame clonotypes and omits some of them. The sample contains over a million clones, just under 99% of which appear only once. The material sequenced was naive CD4+ T cells sorted from blood. These receptors were collected from a man aged 25-45 years in good health. CDR3s include the opening cysteine and the closing phenylalanine or tryptophan. D genes are given only for firm matches. Size values are once, few and many counts, or a class for expanded clones, and some rows have none.

abundance,j_gene,len,v_gene,d_gene,CDR3nt,CDR3aa
NA,TRBJ1-5,15,TRBV5-6,NA,TGTGCCAGCAGCCCCTGGCTGGGGTACAATCAGCCCCAGCATTTT,CASSPWLGYNQPQHF
NA,TRBJ1-4,15,TRBV28,TRBD1,TGTGCCAGCACAGGGGGCGTCTACGACACAGAAAAACTGTTTTTT,CASTGGVYDTEKLFF
NA,TRBJ2-3,13,TRBV6-1,NA,TGTGCCAGCAGTGGGGTACCCACAGATACGCAGTATTTT,CASSGVPTDTQYF
NA,TRBJ2-1,16,TRBV15,TRBD2,TGTGCCACCAGCAGAGGCGGAATAGCGGGTTCTGCTGAGCAGTTCTTC,CATSRGGIAGSAEQFF
NA,TRBJ2-1,16,TRBV5-1,TRBD1,TGCGCCAGCAGCTTGAAGGGACAGGGGTCCTACAATGAGCAGTTCTTC,CASSLKGQGSYNEQFF
NA,TRBJ2-1,16,TRBV4-1,NA,TGCGCCAGCAGTATTCCGGGAGTTTCCTTATACAATGAGCAGTTCTTC,CASSIPGVSLYNEQFF
NA,TRBJ2-1,14,TRBV5-1,NA,TGCGCCAGCAGAACCGGGACGGATCACAATGAGCAGTTCTTC,CASRTGTDHNEQFF
NA,TRBJ2-7,14,TRBV28,NA,TGTGCCAGCAGTTTATTCGGAGGGAGTTACGAGCAGTACTTC,CASSLFGGSYEQYF
once,TRBJ2-7,13,TRBV11-2,NA,TGTGCCAGCAGCTTCCGGGGACCCTACGAGCAGTACTTC,CASSFRGPYEQYF
NA,TRBJ2-7,19,TRBV30,TRBD2,TGTGCCTGGAGCGCCCGGAGACTAGCGGGAGCCTATAACTCCTACGAGCAGTACTTC,CAWSARRLAGAYNSYEQYF
NA,TRBJ2-7,13,TRBV2,NA,TGTGCCAGCAGGGGGGACACTCCCTACGAGCAGTACTTC,CASRGDTPYEQYF
NA,TRBJ2-1,15,TRBV5-1,NA,TGCGCCAGCAGCTTGACTAGTCCGAATTACAATGAGCAGTTCTTC,CASSLTSPNYNEQFF
NA,TRBJ2-7,14,TRBV5-1,TRBD1,TGCGCCAGCAGCTTGGGGGACAGGGGAGACGAGCAGTACTTC,CASSLGDRGDEQYF
NA,TRBJ2-1,12,TRBV29-1,NA,TGCAGCGTTGAAAGGGGGAGGGGTGAGCAGTTCTTC,CSVERGRGEQFF
NA,TRBJ2-7,15,TRBV2,TRBD1,TGTGCCAGCAGTGAACAGGGGACAGGGAGGTACGAGCAGTACTTC,CASSEQGTGRYEQYF
NA,TRBJ2-5,14,TRBV7-2,TRBD2,TGTGCCAGCAGCCGGACACTAGCGGAAGAGACCCAGTACTTC,CASSRTLAEETQYF
NA,TRBJ1-4,15,TRBV25-1,TRBD1,TGTGCCAGCAGTGAATTGGGCAGGGGGAATGAAAAACTGTTTTTT,CASSELGRGNEKLFF
once,TRBJ2-2,15,TRBV5-1,NA,TGCGCCAGCAGCTCCCGGACGGCCGCGGACGGGGAGCTGTTTTTT,CASSSRTAADGELFF
NA,TRBJ2-7,17,TRBV19,TRBD2,TGTGCCAGTGCGACTAGCGGGAGTAGCTTCGGGTCTTACGAGCAGTACTTC,CASATSGSSFGSYEQYF
NA,TRBJ1-2,14,TRBV10-3,NA,TGTGCCATCAGTGGACGACAGACAGGCTATGGCTACACCTTC,CAISGRQTGYGYTF
NA,TRBJ2-2,16,TRBV5-1,TRBD2,TGCGCCAGCAGCTTCCCGACTAGCCCGAACACCGGGGAGCTGTTTTTT,CASSFPTSPNTGELFF
NA,TRBJ2-7,15,TRBV14,NA,TGTGCCAGCAGCCAAGTAGCGGCAAGCTCCTACGAGCAGTACTTC,CASSQVAASSYEQYF
NA,TRBJ2-5,16,TRBV5-6,TRBD2,TGTGCCAGCAGTTTCGGGACTAGCGGGAGCGTGGAGACCCAGTACTTC,CASSFGTSGSVETQYF
NA,TRBJ2-1,15,TRBV5-4,TRBD2,TGTGCCAGCAGCATACCGGGACTAGCGGGAGGTGAGCAGTTCTTC,CASSIPGLAGGEQFF
NA,TRBJ1-1,16,TRBV18,NA,TGTGCCAGCTCACCACCGACGGCCGGGCCGAACACTGAAGCTTTCTTT,CASSPPTAGPNTEAFF
NA,TRBJ1-2,15,TRBV7-2,TRBD1,TGTGCCAGCAGCACGCCGGGACAGGGTGGCTATGGCTACACCTTC,CASSTPGQGGYGYTF
once,TRBJ2-5,14,TRBV5-1,NA,TGCGCCAGCAGCTTAGCGAGGGATCGTGAGACCCAGTACTTC,CASSLARDRETQYF
NA,TRBJ2-7,15,TRBV7-6,TRBD1,TGTGCCAGCAGCCGTGCGGGCCAGGGGGCCTACGAGCAGTACTTC,CASSRAGQGAYEQYF
NA,TRBJ2-5,14,TRBV5-1,NA,TGCGCCAGCAGTCATTTAAGTACGCCGGAGACCCAGTACTTC,CASSHLSTPETQYF
NA,TRBJ2-7,13,TRBV18,NA,TGTGCCAGCTCACCAGGGTATGGGTACGAGCAGTACTTC,CASSPGYGYEQYF
NA,TRBJ2-3,12,TRBV29-1,NA,TGCAGCGTTGCGGGTGGGATAGATACGCAGTATTTT,CSVAGGIDTQYF
NA,TRBJ1-1,16,TRBV7-2,NA,TGTGCCAGCAGTCTACGGGTGTACGGGACGAACACTGAAGCTTTCTTT,CASSLRVYGTNTEAFF
NA,TRBJ2-3,15,TRBV7-3,TRBD1,TGTGCCAGCAGCTCGGGACAGGGGGTCACAGATACGCAGTATTTT,CASSSGQGVTDTQYF
NA,TRBJ1-1,15,TRBV5-4,NA,TGTGCCAGCAGCGTCTGGGGGGTAACGAACACTGAAGCTTTCTTT,CASSVWGVTNTEAFF
NA,TRBJ1-2,15,TRBV5-1,NA,TGCGCCAGCAGCTTGGATGCTGGGTTTAACTATGGCTACACCTTC,CASSLDAGFNYGYTF
NA,TRBJ2-1,17,TRBV7-8,TRBD1,TGTGCCAGCAGCCGTCGTCAAGACAGGGGCGCCTACAATGAGCAGTTCTTC,CASSRRQDRGAYNEQFF
NA,TRBJ2-1,14,TRBV19,TRBD2,TGTGCCAGTAGTGTGCTAGCGGGCTACAATGAGCAGTTCTTC,CASSVLAGYNEQFF
NA,TRBJ2-2,13,TRBV6-4,NA,TGTGCCAGCAAGGCTTGGGCCACCGGGGAGCTGTTTTTT,CASKAWATGELFF
NA,TRBJ1-4,15,TRBV28,NA,TGTGCCAGCAGTTTAAGGTCAGCTTATCTCGGAAAACTGTTTTTT,CASSLRSAYLGKLFF
NA,TRBJ1-1,14,TRBV5-4,NA,TGTGCCAGCAGCTGGGGGACCTACCCCACTGAAGCTTTCTTT,CASSWGTYPTEAFF
NA,TRBJ2-7,15,TRBV27,NA,TGTGCCAGCAGCAACATCTGGGAGCGGCGGTACGAGCAGTACTTC,CASSNIWERRYEQYF
NA,TRBJ2-1,15,TRBV6-5,NA,TGTGCCAGCAGTTACAGATTTAGCTCCTACAATGAGCAGTTCTTC,CASSYRFSSYNEQFF
NA,TRBJ2-7,17,TRBV7-6,TRBD2,TGTGCCAGCAGCTTAGGGTCTAGCGGGAGTGTACTCGGCGAGCAGTACTTC,CASSLGSSGSVLGEQYF
NA,TRBJ2-1,16,TRBV6-4,TRBD2,TGTGCCAGCAGTACCGGGACTAGCGGGCGTTACAATGAGCAGTTCTTC,CASSTGTSGRYNEQFF
NA,TRBJ2-2,16,TRBV10-1,NA,TGCGCCAGCAGCTTAGGACCTCGCTCGAACACCGGGGAGCTGTTTTTT,CASSLGPRSNTGELFF
NA,TRBJ2-7,14,TRBV10-3,TRBD2,TGTGCCATCAGTGAAGCGGGAGCCACCTACGAGCAGTACTTC,CAISEAGATYEQYF